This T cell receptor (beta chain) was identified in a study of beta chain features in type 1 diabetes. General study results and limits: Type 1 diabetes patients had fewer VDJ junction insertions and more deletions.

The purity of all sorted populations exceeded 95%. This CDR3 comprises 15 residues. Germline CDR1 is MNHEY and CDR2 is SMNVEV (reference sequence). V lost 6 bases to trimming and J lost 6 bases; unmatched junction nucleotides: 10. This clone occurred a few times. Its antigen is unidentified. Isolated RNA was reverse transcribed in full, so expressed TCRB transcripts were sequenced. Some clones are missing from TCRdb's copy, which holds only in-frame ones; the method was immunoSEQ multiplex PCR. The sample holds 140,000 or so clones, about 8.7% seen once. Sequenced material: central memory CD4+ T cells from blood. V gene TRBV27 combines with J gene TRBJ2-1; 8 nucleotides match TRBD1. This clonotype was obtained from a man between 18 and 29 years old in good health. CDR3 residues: CASSPRTGLSNEQFF. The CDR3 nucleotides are TGTGCCAGCAGCCCACGGACAGGGTTGAGCAATGAGCAGTTCTTC.